This note documents a single T cell receptor (beta chain) sequence. This sample is drawn from a study of blood T cell repertoires in COVID-19. On the study more broadly: Sites across the United States, Italy and Spain contributed samples from acute and convalescent COVID-19. The cDNA or gDNA used as material had been derived from T cells, B-cell-depleted T cells, or PBMCs.

In the authors' workflow: Cell counts per sample came from amplifying reference gene primers. Using immunoSEQ multiplex PCR, the repertoire was profiled, and TCRdb retains in-frame clones only, with some absent. V and J calls and clone size are those listed in that table; D and trimming were worked out from the DNA. Of about 20,000 clones in the sample, approximately 90% are singletons; the top ten hold approximately 7.5%. From germline, CDR1 is MNHEY and CDR2 SVGAGI. The CDR3 sequence is 14 residues long. V gave up 8 bases and J gave up 4 bases; unmatched junction bases: 2. Sequenced: peripheral blood. This rearrangement joins TRBV6-5 to TRBJ2-1; TRBD2 agrees at 13 bases. The sequence was obtained from a woman aged 55-75 years with active COVID-19. The CDR3, as DNA: TGTGCCAGCCAACTAGCGGGGGGGTACAATGAGCAGTTCTTC. It yields the protein CASQLAGGYNEQFF.